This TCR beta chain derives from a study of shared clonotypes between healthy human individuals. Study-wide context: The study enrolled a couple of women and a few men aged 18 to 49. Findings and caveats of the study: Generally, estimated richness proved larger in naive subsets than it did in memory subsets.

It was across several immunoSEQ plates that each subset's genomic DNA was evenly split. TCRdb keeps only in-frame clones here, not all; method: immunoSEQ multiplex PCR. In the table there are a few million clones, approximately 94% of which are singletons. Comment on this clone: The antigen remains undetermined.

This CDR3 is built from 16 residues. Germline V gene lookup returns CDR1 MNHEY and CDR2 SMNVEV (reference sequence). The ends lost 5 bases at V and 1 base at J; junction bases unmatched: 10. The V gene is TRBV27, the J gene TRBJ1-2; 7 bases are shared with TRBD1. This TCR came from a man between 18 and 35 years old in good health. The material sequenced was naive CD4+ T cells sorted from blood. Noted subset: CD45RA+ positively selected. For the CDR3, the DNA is TGTGCCAGCAGTCCGACGACAGGGAGGGGTAACTATGGCTACACCTTC. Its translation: CASSPTTGRGNYGYTF.